The present T cell receptor beta chain was sequenced within a study of T cells in Graves' hyperthyroidism and ophthalmopathy. The CDR3 is 14 residues long. Looked up from germline, CDR1 is SGDLS and CDR2 is YYNGEE. Worth noting for this clonotype: Antigen specificity is unknown. Germline and junction disagree at one end, which may indicate a read error.

RNA transcripts gave rise to amplified TCR beta CDR3 regions. Primed by the HTBI set, a first-round RT-PCR was run on the TCR CDR3. TCRdb re-analysed the multiplex PCR reads in MiXCR, keeping a single row per CDR3 protein. The table has about 500,000 distinct CDR3 sequences, roughly 15% seen once. General observations from the study: Ophthalmopathy got predicted by the model a median approximately 6 months before its onset. Most clonotypes expanded in thyroid above 0.001 were likewise present in blood.

Those patients with uncontrolled infection, other autoimmune disease, pregnancy or lactation were excluded. The PBMCs were sourced from fresh peripheral blood (about 10 ml). The clonotype originates from a woman aged 30 to 39 with Graves' ophthalmopathy. The specimen sequenced was blood. The V gene is TRBV9, the J gene TRBJ2-7, with unresolved D. The DNA for the CDR3 is TGTGCCAGCGGCGTAGGGATGGGTACCTACGAGCAGTACTTC. Protein product: CASGVGMGTYEQYF.